This TCR beta chain was documented in a study of T cells in Graves' hyperthyroidism and ophthalmopathy. As for the study in general: Peripheral blood draws took place at initial diagnosis, ahead of any treatment.

When ophthalmopathy did not progress within 18 months, Graves' hyperthyroidism was considered stable. Diagnostic assessment was based on clinical symptoms, serum thyroxine and TRAb, thyroid ultrasound and orbital computed tomography. This clonotype occurred many times. The investigators amplified TCR beta CDR3 regions from RNA transcripts. First-round RT-PCR targeting the TCR CDR3 was performed with the HTBI primer set. Via MiXCR, TCRdb re-called the multiplex PCR reads, giving one row per CDR3 protein. The table lists a few hundred thousand distinct CDR3 sequences, 20% of them singletons. The ends were cut back, 2 bases at V and 6 bases at J, with 13 bases in the middle. The CDR3 length is 14 residues.

Sequencing was performed on blood. The receptor was derived from a man aged 18 to 30 with Graves' hyperthyroidism. The chain employs TRBV12-3 or TRBV12-4 and TRBJ1-2, with a weak D call TRBD1 (6 bases). CDR3 sequence (DNA): TGTGCCAGCAGTTTAAATCACGGGGGCGATGGCTACACCTTC. As protein: CASSLNHGGDGYTF.